The 5 T cell receptor beta chains below all came from one sample that was sequenced in a study of patients and donors after allogeneic stem cell transplantation (dated by TCRdb to about 2020). Libraries were constructed by RT-PCR. The reads were generated on a NextSeq 550. TCRdb itself trimmed the public reads at Q25 with fastp, ran MiXCR and retained productive beta chains. A single entry per CDR3 protein holds the most common genes and DNA from its merged rows. Recorded for this sample are under 170,000 distinct CDR3 sequences; about 40% of them occurred a single time. About 50% of the sample is in the top ten clones. The sample comprised blood, either unsorted or a sorted T cell fraction (not recorded which). The receptors stem from a human donor who was either an allogeneic HSCT recipient or a stem cell or donor lymphocyte infusion donor (not recorded which). It is not recorded whose cells these are; they may come from a transplant donor.

The rearrangement links TRBV27 to TRBJ2-7; D is perhaps TRBD1 or TRBD2 (5 bases each). This CDR3 is 13 amino acids long. Looked up from germline, CDR1 is MNHEY and CDR2 is SMNVEV (reference sequence). Trimming cost V 6 bases and J 3 bases, with 12 bases left between them. The CDR3, as DNA: TGTGCCAGCAGCCCCGGGACGGACTACGAGCAGTACTTC. Its translation: CASSPGTDYEQYF.

The chain uses TRBV20-1 and TRBJ1-6; unclear D gene. The length of the CDR3 is 15 residues. CDR1 and CDR2 from the germline V gene are DFQATT and SNEGSKA (reference sequence). V lost 0 bases to trimming and J lost 3 bases, with 9 bases between them. CDR3: CSAREPGYYNSPLHF. CDR3 nucleotide sequence: TGCAGTGCTAGAGAGCCGGGGTACTATAATTCACCCCTCCACTTT.

The chain uses TRBV12-3 or TRBV12-4 and TRBJ2-5; TRBD1 matches 8 bases. This CDR3 contains 17 residues. The junction had 11 bases not matched to a gene; V was cut back by 0 bases and J by 5 bases. CDR3 coding DNA: TGTGCCAGCAGTTTAGCTGGGACAGGAGTAATAGGGGAGACCCAGTACTTC. This codes for CASSLAGTGVIGETQYF.

This clonotype was picked up a small number of times. DNA of the CDR3: TGCGCCAGCAGCCAGGGTGGTGGAGGCAATCAGCCCCAGCATTTT. Its protein is CASSQGGGGNQPQHF. This rearrangement joins TRBV4-3 to TRBJ1-5; the D is unclear. Germline lookup yields CDR1 LGHNA and CDR2 YSLEER. The CDR3 sequence is 15 residues long. The V end was cut by 3 bases, the J end by 2 bases, with 11 bases between.

Here the CDR3 DNA reads TGCAGTGCTCCTACTGGGCACGATACCTACAATGAGCAGTTCTTC. This translates into CSAPTGHDTYNEQFF. The gene calls are TRBV20-1 and TRBJ2-1, with no clear D. The CDR3 length is 15 residues. Trimming pared 5 bases from V and 2 bases from J, leaving 16 bases between. Per germline, CDR1 DFQATT and CDR2 SNEGSKA (reference sequence).